Here is one T cell receptor (beta chain) with its context. This record comes from a study of control samples from healthy donors and cancer patients. The CDR3 runs 13 residues. Looked up from germline, CDR1 is LNHDA and CDR2 is SQIVND (reference sequence). V gave up 5 bases and J gave up 5 bases, with 12 bases separating them. Some clones are missing from TCRdb's copy, which holds only in-frame ones; the method was immunoSEQ multiplex PCR. The table lists 150,000 to 200,000 clones, around 96% of them singletons, with roughly 8.4% in the top ten. Sequencing input: blood. The rearrangement joins TRBV19 to TRBJ1-1; no firm D call. This TCR came from a middle-aged woman in good health. CDR3 amino acids: CASSFGLLTEAFF. The CDR3 DNA reads as TGTGCCAGTAGTTTTGGTTTGTTGACTGAAGCTTTCTTT.